The clone carrying this T cell receptor beta chain has a handful of counts. These data belong to a study of blood T cell repertoires in COVID-19. Germline assignment: CDR1 SGHRS and CDR2 YFSETQ. Deletions cut 4 bases from V and 2 bases from J, with 15 bases between. The CDR3 is 15 amino acids. Clones were sequenced by immunoSEQ multiplex PCR, and TCRdb holds only the in-frame ones, with some missing. The sample contains about 37,000 clones, 75% to 90% of which appear only once. This TCR derives from a human donor in a cohort sampled during active COVID-19. The chain has TRBV5-1 and TRBJ1-2; the D gene is possibly TRBD1 (6 bases). Sequenced input: peripheral blood. CDR3 in amino acids: CASSPERQGNYGYTF. The CDR3 region has the DNA TGCGCCAGCAGCCCAGAGCGCCAGGGGAACTATGGCTACACCTTC.